This entry lists 16 T cell receptor beta chains sequenced from one sample in a study of blood T cell repertoires in COVID-19. The data were produced by immunoSEQ multiplex PCR, yet TCRdb's version contains in-frame clones alone and is incomplete. The data show about 190,000 clones, about four fifths seen once. The material sequenced was PBMCs or T cells enriched from blood (not recorded which). The receptor source for this set is a woman in her twenties or thirties who had recovered from COVID-19.

V and J are TRBV7-8 and TRBJ1-1, with a possible D match to TRBD1 (6 bases). CDR1 and CDR2 (germline): SGHVS, FQNEAQ. The V and J ends lost 5 bases and 2 bases respectively, with 21 bases between them. This CDR3 comprises 17 residues. Here the CDR3 reads CASSPLPNRALNTEAFF. CDR3 nucleotide sequence: TGTGCCAGCAGCCCTCTCCCAAACAGGGCACTTAACACTGAAGCTTTCTTT.

The chain uses TRBV7-9 and TRBJ2-3; the D gene is possibly TRBD1 (6 bases). Trimming left V 1 base short and J 7 bases short, with 12 bases between. The CDR3 loop spans 14 amino acids. Germline V CDR1 and CDR2: SEHNR, FQNEAQ (reference sequence). CDR3 loop: CASSLGQGRNTQYF. As DNA, the CDR3 is TGTGCCAGCAGCTTAGGCCAGGGGCGGAATACGCAGTATTTT. The full variable domain, in which reference TRBV7-9 and TRBJ2-3 provide the parts outside the CDR3, is DTGVSQNPRHKITKRGQNVTFRCDPISEHNRLYWYRQTLGQGPEFLTYFQNEAQLEKSRLLSDRFSAERPKGSFSTLEIQRTEQGDSAMYLCASSLGQGRNTQYFGPGTRLTVL.

The chain combines TRBV5-5 with TRBJ2-1; 9 bases align to TRBD2. CDR1 is SGHKS, CDR2 YYEKEE, per germline (reference sequence). V lost 4 bases, J lost 8 bases, and 10 bases stayed unmatched. The CDR3 has 15 residues. The CDR3 loop is CASSRLAGRRDEQFF. In nucleotides, the CDR3 is TGTGCCAGCAGCCGGCTAGCGGGACGTAGAGATGAGCAGTTCTTC.

This sequence joins TRBV6-5 and TRBJ2-1, with TRBD2 matching over 8 bases. The ends lost 1 base at V and 6 bases at J; junction bases unmatched: 2. Germline CDR1 MNHEY, CDR2 SVGAGI. The CDR3 spans 14 residues. CDR3 loop: CASSYFGGANEQFF. The CDR3 bases are TGTGCCAGCAGTTACTTCGGGGGGGCCAATGAGCAGTTCTTC.

The V gene is TRBV5-1, the J gene TRBJ1-1, with 7 bases matching TRBD1. Germline-derived CDR1 and CDR2 are SGHRS and YFSETQ. The CDR3 has 13 amino acids. V dropped 7 bases and J dropped 1; count of bases not matched to a gene: 4. CDR3 residues: CASQGQSNTEAFF. The CDR3 nucleotides are TGCGCCAGCCAGGGACAGTCGAACACTGAAGCTTTCTTT. The complete variable domain, with remaining parts taken from reference TRBV5-1 and TRBJ1-1, reads KAGVTQTPRYLIKTRGQQVTLSCSPISGHRSVSWYQQTPGQGLQFLFEYFSETQRNKGNFPGRFSGRQFSNSRSEMNVSTLELGDSALYLCASQGQSNTEAFFGQGTRLTVV.

This sequence joins TRBV4-2 and TRBJ2-3; 10 nucleotides agree with TRBD2. CDR1 is LGHNA and CDR2 is YNFKEQ in the germline V gene. The CDR3 has 15 residues. The J segment lost 4 bases and the V segment lost 4 bases, leaving 5 bases of the junction unmatched. CDR3 protein: CASSLKSGGADTQYF. The CDR3 DNA follows: TGTGCCAGCAGCCTAAAGAGCGGGGGGGCAGATACGCAGTATTTT.

The genes are TRBV24-1 and TRBJ1-1, with no clear D. Per germline, CDR1 KGHDR and CDR2 SFDVKD. This CDR3 region has 13 residues. V dropped 7 bases and J dropped 0 bases, with 8 bases sitting between them. CDR3 in DNA: TGTGCCACCAGGGGCGCTATGAACACTGAAGCTTTCTTT. This codes for CATRGAMNTEAFF.

The chain links TRBV6-5 to TRBJ1-1; D remains unclear. Trimming took 2 bases from V and 6 from J, leaving 13 bases between them. The CDR3 contains 14 residues. Germline V lookup: CDR1 MNHEY, CDR2 SVGAGI. CDR3: CASSYDPGVAEAFF. DNA for the CDR3: TGTGCCAGCAGTTACGACCCCGGGGTGGCTGAAGCTTTCTTT.

The chain uses TRBV4-2 and TRBJ1-4; 10 nucleotides match TRBD1. J gave up 8 bases and V 1 base, and 4 bases lay outside the gene matches. Germline V gene sequence: CDR1 LGHNA, CDR2 YNFKEQ. The CDR3 extends over 15 amino acids. The CDR3 spells CASSQAGTGVEKLFF. The CDR3 DNA is TGTGCCAGCAGCCAAGCCGGGACAGGGGTGGAAAAACTGTTTTTT.

The chain links TRBV7-8 to TRBJ2-2; 7 nucleotides agree with TRBD1. CDR1 is SGHVS and CDR2 is FQNEAQ in the germline V gene. The CDR3 is 15 residues long. With 5 bases clipped from V and 4 bases from J, the junction kept 7 bases outside the gene matches. The CDR3 region has the DNA TGTGCCAGCAGCCAGATACAGGGGCCCACCGGGGAGCTGTTTTTT. Translated, it gives CASSQIQGPTGELFF.

The V call is TRBV2, the J call TRBJ2-7; D is possibly TRBD1 (5 bases). Trimming left V 6 bases short and J 2 bases short, with 11 bases between. Looked up from germline, CDR1 is SNHLY and CDR2 is FYNNEI. The CDR3 runs 13 residues. CDR3 amino acids: CASSTGQTYEQYF. The CDR3 DNA is TGTGCCAGCAGCACAGGTCAGACCTACGAGCAGTACTTC.

The rearrangement joins TRBV7-6 to TRBJ1-5, with 10 bases identical to TRBD1. V lost 1 base, J lost 4 bases, and 1 base stayed unmatched. This CDR3 spans 15 amino acids. Germline V gene data show CDR1 as SGHVS and CDR2 as FNYEAQ. The DNA of the CDR3 is TGTGCCAGCAGCTTAGGGACAGGGGGAAATCAGCCCCAGCATTTT. This encodes CASSLGTGGNQPQHF.

The rearrangement uses TRBV9 and TRBJ1-2, with a possible D match to TRBD1 (5 bases). This CDR3 region has 17 residues. V lost 0 bases to trimming and J lost 1 base, with 16 bases between them. CDR1 and CDR2 (germline): SGDLS, YYNGEE. CDR3 residues: CASSVAFVGAVNYGYTF. CDR3 coding DNA: TGTGCCAGCAGCGTAGCTTTTGTAGGGGCAGTTAACTATGGCTACACCTTC.

This CDR3 is CASSFGQGMNTEAFF. In DNA form, the CDR3 reads TGTGCCAGCAGCTTTGGACAGGGGATGAACACTGAAGCTTTCTTT. The chain combines TRBV7-3 with TRBJ1-1; 9 positions match TRBD1. V gave up 3 bases and J gave up 0 bases; unmatched junction bases: 2. CDR3 length equals 15 residues. CDR1 and CDR2 from the germline V gene are SGHTA and FQGTGA.

V and J are TRBV23-1 and TRBJ2-2; 12 bases are shared with TRBD1. TRBV23-1 is marked as an open reading frame, function uncertain. J lost 4 bases, V lost 0 bases, and 12 bases had no gene match. This CDR3 spans 20 amino acids. CDR3 residues: CASSQSGVGGQGASTGELFF. DNA for the CDR3: TGCGCCAGCAGTCAATCGGGAGTGGGGGGACAGGGGGCAAGCACCGGGGAGCTGTTTTTT.

In DNA, the CDR3 is TGTGCCAGCAGCTTAGTTCGTCTTAGCGGGGTAGAGACCCAGTACTTC. Translation: CASSLVRLSGVETQYF. This chain joins TRBV11-2 and TRBJ2-5; 8 nucleotides match TRBD2. The CDR3 extends over 16 amino acids. The ends lost 1 base at V and 4 bases at J; junction bases unmatched: 8. Germline V gene sequence: CDR1 SGHAT, CDR2 FQNNGV.